A selection of T cell receptor beta chains follows, all from one sample in a study of blood T cell repertoires in COVID-19. Using immunoSEQ multiplex PCR, the repertoire was profiled, and TCRdb retains in-frame clones only, with some absent. Of tens of thousands of clones in the sample, over 75% were seen once. The sample consisted of peripheral blood. These receptors were taken from a human donor in a cohort sampled during active COVID-19. CDR3s include the opening cysteine and the closing phenylalanine or tryptophan. D genes are given only for firm matches. Clone size is stated in some rows and not others, as once, few, many or a class when expanded.

14	-	TRBV19	TRBJ1-1	-	CASSIQGRGTEAFF	TGTGCCAGTAGTATCCAGGGGCGAGGGACTGAAGCTTTCTTT
15	-	TRBV9	TRBJ1-2	-	CASRGGGEFFYGYTF	TGTGCCAGCAGGGGAGGAGGGGAATTTTTCTATGGCTACACCTTC
15	-	TRBV5-6	TRBJ2-1	-	CASSPGTLSYNEQFF	TGTGCCAGCAGCCCCGGGACACTTTCCTACAATGAGCAGTTCTTC
15	-	TRBV19	TRBJ1-2	few	CASSKGPGLPPGYTF	TGTGCCAGTAGTAAGGGTCCGGGACTTCCCCCCGGCTACACCTTC
12	-	TRBV2	TRBJ2-3	-	CASIESTDTQYF	TGTGCCAGCATAGAGAGCACAGATACGCAGTATTTT
18	TRBD1	TRBV4-1	TRBJ1-4	-	CASSQSPGQGALNEKLFF	TGCGCCAGCAGCCAATCACCGGGACAGGGGGCGTTAAATGAAAAACTGTTTTTT
16	TRBD2	TRBV3-1/TRBV3-2	TRBJ2-5	-	CASSHLAGANQETQYF	TGTGCCAGCAGCCATTTAGCGGGGGCGAACCAAGAGACCCAGTACTTC
12	-	TRBV29-1	TRBJ2-1	-	CSVVIYHNEQFF	TGCAGCGTTGTTATCTACCACAATGAGCAGTTCTTC
16	TRBD1	TRBV7-9	TRBJ1-1	once	CASIPTWTGKNTEAFF	TGTGCCAGCATCCCTACCTGGACAGGGAAAAACACTGAAGCTTTCTTT
14	-	TRBV19	TRBJ2-7	-	CASSIVQGVYEQYF	TGTGCCAGTAGTATCGTGCAAGGAGTCTACGAGCAGTACTTC
15	TRBD2	TRBV9	TRBJ2-5	-	CASSRLAGVQETQYF	TGTGCCAGCAGCCGACTAGCGGGGGTGCAAGAGACCCAGTACTTC
16	TRBD2	TRBV11-2	TRBJ2-3	-	CASSRIAGGEADTQYF	TGTGCCAGCAGCAGGATAGCGGGGGGAGAGGCAGATACGCAGTATTTT
15	-	TRBV9	TRBJ2-3	-	CASSVTGLSTDTQYF	TGTGCCAGCAGCGTAACAGGACTAAGCACAGATACGCAGTATTTT
13	TRBD1	TRBV6-5	TRBJ1-2	few	CASSPGTGFGYTF	TGTGCCAGCAGTCCCGGGACAGGGTTTGGCTACACCTTC
10	-	TRBV29-1	TRBJ1-2	-	CSVSGPYCTF	TGCAGCGTTTCAGGGCCCTACTGCACCTTC
16	TRBD2	TRBV11-2	TRBJ2-3	-	CASSGGTSGGADTQYF	TGTGCCAGCAGCGGAGGGACTAGCGGGGGGGCAGATACGCAGTATTTT
19	TRBD2	TRBV4-1	TRBJ2-2	-	CASTPLIGGLAANTGELFF	TGCGCCAGTACTCCACTTATAGGCGGACTAGCGGCGAACACCGGGGAGCTGTTTTTT
13	-	TRBV5-6	TRBJ2-7	-	CASSIDRVYEQYF	TGTGCCAGCAGCATAGACAGAGTCTACGAGCAGTACTTC
16	TRBD1	TRBV27	TRBJ1-2	once	CASSPQDRAANYGYTF	TGTGCCAGCAGTCCTCAGGACAGGGCAGCCAACTATGGCTACACCTTC
14	TRBD2	TRBV19	TRBJ2-3	-	CASSMVAGFDTQYF	TGTGCCAGTAGTATGGTAGCGGGGTTCGATACGCAGTATTTT
15	TRBD2	TRBV5-4	TRBJ2-3	once	CASSFGGGPTDTQYF	TGTGCCAGCAGCTTCGGGGGGGGTCCCACAGATACGCAGTATTTT
13	-	TRBV30	TRBJ2-7	-	CAWSLFRAYEQYF	TGTGCCTGGAGTTTGTTCAGGGCCTACGAGCAGTACTTC
12	-	TRBV10-1	TRBJ1-1	-	CASRGASGKYFF	TGCGCCAGCAGGGGGGCTTCGGGGAAGTACTTCTTT
13	-	TRBV27	TRBJ2-7	-	CASSLVGGRGPPF	TGTGCCAGCAGTTTAGTTGGAGGCAGGGGCCCCCCTTTC